What follows describes a single T cell receptor (beta chain). Antigen unknown. These data are taken from a study of cytomegalovirus exposure and HLA in healthy donors. Use of 60 Vbeta and 13 Jbeta primers characterized the PCR. Data came from immunoSEQ multiplex PCR; TCRdb stores just in-frame clones and leaves some out. The sample lists roughly 100,000 clones, more than 75% occurring once. Overall study findings and caveats: Based on reports, TCR beta sequences accurately predicted HLA-A and HLA-B alleles for most subjects. Sequencing depth across donors, presence/absence analyses assumed, was roughly uniform. Several of the most significant clusters appeared, in a later analysis, to be linked to common viral pathogens.

This TCR was sampled from a woman in her late teens or twenties in good health and CMV-seropositive. The material sequenced was PBMCs.

The CDR3 DNA reads as TGTGCCAGCAGCTTAGCGGACGGGGCGGGAACCTACGAGCAGTACTTC. Translated: CASSLADGAGTYEQYF. The chain couples TRBV7-6 to TRBJ2-7; TRBD2 might be the D (6 bases). Deletions cut 0 bases from V and 2 bases from J, with 14 bases between. The CDR3 is made up of 16 amino acids. Per the germline V gene, CDR1 is SGHVS and CDR2 is FNYEAQ.